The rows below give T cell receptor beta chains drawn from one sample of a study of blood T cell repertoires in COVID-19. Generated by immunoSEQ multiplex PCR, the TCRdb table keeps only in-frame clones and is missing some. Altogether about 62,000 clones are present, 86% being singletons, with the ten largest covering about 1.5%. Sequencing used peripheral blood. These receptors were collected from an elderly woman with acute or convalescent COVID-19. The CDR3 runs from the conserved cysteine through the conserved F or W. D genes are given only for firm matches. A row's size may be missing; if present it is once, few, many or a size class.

CDR3aa: CASSRQGGETQYF
CDR3nt: TGTGCCAGTAGTCGACAGGGAGGTGAGACCCAGTACTTC
j_gene: TRBJ2-5
v_gene: TRBV19
abundance: .
d_gene: .

CDR3aa: CASSSGTGNTGELFF
CDR3nt: TGCGCCAGCAGCTCCGGGACTGGGAACACCGGGGAGCTGTTTTTT
j_gene: TRBJ2-2
v_gene: TRBV5-1
abundance: .
d_gene: .

CDR3aa: CASSSTYGYTF
CDR3nt: TGTGCCAGCAGCTCTACCTATGGCTACACCTTC
j_gene: TRBJ1-2
v_gene: TRBV5-4
abundance: .
d_gene: .

CDR3aa: CASSPPGLITDTQYF
CDR3nt: TGTGCCAGCTCACCACCGGGACTAATAACAGATACGCAGTATTTT
j_gene: TRBJ2-3
v_gene: TRBV18
abundance: .
d_gene: TRBD2

CDR3aa: CASGAGDVDTQYF
CDR3nt: TGTGCTAGTGGTGCGGGGGATGTGGATACGCAGTATTTT
j_gene: TRBJ2-3
v_gene: TRBV12-5
abundance: few
d_gene: TRBD2

CDR3aa: CASSSRQGASTDTQYF
CDR3nt: TGCGCCAGCAGCTCGAGACAGGGGGCCTCCACAGATACGCAGTATTTT
j_gene: TRBJ2-3
v_gene: TRBV5-1
abundance: few
d_gene: TRBD1

CDR3aa: CASSDPGGRNSPLHF
CDR3nt: TGTGCCAGCAGTGATCCGGGGGGAAGAAATTCACCCCTCCACTTT
j_gene: TRBJ1-6
v_gene: TRBV2
abundance: few
d_gene: .

CDR3aa: CASRGQGANTEAFF
CDR3nt: TGTGCCAGTAGGGGACAGGGGGCGAACACTGAAGCTTTCTTT
j_gene: TRBJ1-1
v_gene: TRBV19
abundance: .
d_gene: TRBD1

CDR3aa: CASSLERTGGEAFF
CDR3nt: TGTGCCAGCAGCTTAGAACGGACGGGGGGTGAGGCTTTCTTT
j_gene: TRBJ1-1
v_gene: TRBV11-2
abundance: .
d_gene: .

CDR3aa: CASSWGQGANYGYTF
CDR3nt: TGTGCCAGCAGCTGGGGACAGGGGGCGAACTATGGCTACACCTTC
j_gene: TRBJ1-2
v_gene: TRBV7-9
abundance: .
d_gene: TRBD1

CDR3aa: CSVRTGVTGELFF
CDR3nt: TGCAGCGTTCGGACAGGGGTTACCGGGGAGCTGTTTTTT
j_gene: TRBJ2-2
v_gene: TRBV29-1
abundance: few
d_gene: TRBD1

CDR3aa: CASDRDRGYNEQFF
CDR3nt: TGTGCCAGCGACCGGGACAGGGGGTACAATGAGCAGTTCTTC
j_gene: TRBJ2-1
v_gene: TRBV2
abundance: .
d_gene: TRBD1

CDR3aa: CASSLAGVALYGYTF
CDR3nt: TGTGCCAGCAGCTTAGCCGGGGTGGCTCTATATGGCTACACCTTC
j_gene: TRBJ1-2
v_gene: TRBV13
abundance: .
d_gene: .

CDR3aa: CASSLGAGYGGYTF
CDR3nt: TGTGCCAGCAGCTTAGGGGCGGGGTATGGAGGCTACACCTTC
j_gene: TRBJ1-2
v_gene: TRBV7-9
abundance: .
d_gene: .

CDR3aa: CASSERVAGGTDTQYF
CDR3nt: TGTGCCAGCAGCGAAAGGGTGGCGGGAGGGACAGATACGCAGTATTTT
j_gene: TRBJ2-3
v_gene: TRBV7-3
abundance: .
d_gene: TRBD2

CDR3aa: CASSFRQSNNEQFF
CDR3nt: TGTGCCAGCAGCTTTCGACAGAGTAACAATGAGCAGTTCTTC
j_gene: TRBJ2-1
v_gene: TRBV7-8
abundance: .
d_gene: .

CDR3aa: CASSLKGAGELFF
CDR3nt: TGTGCCAGCAGTTTAAAGGGGGCCGGGGAGCTGTTTTTT
j_gene: TRBJ2-2
v_gene: TRBV12-3/TRBV12-4
abundance: .
d_gene: .

CDR3aa: CASSQTTGNGHGYTF
CDR3nt: TGCGCCAGCAGCCAAACGACAGGAAATGGGCATGGCTACACCTTC
j_gene: TRBJ1-2
v_gene: TRBV4-3
abundance: .
d_gene: .

CDR3aa: CASSVKGTGDQPQHF
CDR3nt: TGTGCCAGCAGCGTAAAAGGGACTGGGGATCAGCCCCAGCATTTT
j_gene: TRBJ1-5
v_gene: TRBV9
abundance: .
d_gene: .

CDR3aa: CASSPAQGALGTGELFF
CDR3nt: TGTGCCAGCTCACCAGCACAGGGGGCGTTAGGCACCGGGGAGCTGTTTTTT
j_gene: TRBJ2-2
v_gene: TRBV18
abundance: .
d_gene: TRBD1

CDR3aa: CATTTWEKLFF
CDR3nt: TGTGCCACCACGACTTGGGAAAAACTGTTTTTT
j_gene: TRBJ1-4
v_gene: TRBV2
abundance: .
d_gene: .

CDR3aa: CASSYGSLAGGYTF
CDR3nt: TGTGCCAGCAGTTACGGAAGCCTAGCGGGGGGCTACACCTTC
j_gene: TRBJ1-2
v_gene: TRBV6-5
abundance: .
d_gene: .

CDR3aa: CANGGAGNTIYF
CDR3nt: TGTGCCAACGGGGGGGCTGGAAACACCATATATTTT
j_gene: TRBJ1-3
v_gene: TRBV21-1
abundance: few
d_gene: .

CDR3aa: CASSQDLQGYGYTF
CDR3nt: TGCGCCAGCAGCCAAGATTTGCAGGGCTATGGCTACACCTTC
j_gene: TRBJ1-2
v_gene: TRBV4-3
abundance: .
d_gene: .

CDR3aa: CASSLPVGSGREYEQYF
CDR3nt: TGTGCCAGCAGCCTCCCCGTAGGGAGCGGGAGAGAGTACGAGCAGTACTTC
j_gene: TRBJ2-7
v_gene: TRBV7-9
abundance: .
d_gene: TRBD2

CDR3aa: CASSLESRGLNQPQHF
CDR3nt: TGTGCCAGCAGCTTAGAGTCCAGGGGTTTAAATCAGCCCCAGCATTTT
j_gene: TRBJ1-5
v_gene: TRBV7-8
abundance: .
d_gene: .

CDR3aa: CASSTSGLSGNTIYF
CDR3nt: TGTGCCAGTTCAACCTCTGGGCTCTCTGGAAACACCATATATTTT
j_gene: TRBJ1-3
v_gene: TRBV6-6
abundance: .
d_gene: .

CDR3aa: CASSQGGQGGRTEAFF
CDR3nt: TGCGCCAGCAGCCAAGGGGGACAGGGGGGAAGAACTGAAGCTTTCTTT
j_gene: TRBJ1-1
v_gene: TRBV4-1
abundance: once
d_gene: TRBD1

CDR3aa: CASRGQGSSEQYF
CDR3nt: TGTGCCAGCAGGGGACAGGGGAGTAGCGAGCAGTACTTC
j_gene: TRBJ2-7
v_gene: TRBV3-1/TRBV3-2
abundance: .
d_gene: TRBD1

CDR3aa: CASSQDGAGREQFF
CDR3nt: TGTGCCAGCAGCCAAGATGGTGCAGGTCGGGAGCAGTTCTTC
j_gene: TRBJ2-1
v_gene: TRBV3-1/TRBV3-2
abundance: .
d_gene: .

CDR3aa: CASSPTSGGTDTQYF
CDR3nt: TGTGCCAGTAGCCCGACTAGCGGGGGGACAGATACGCAGTATTTT
j_gene: TRBJ2-3
v_gene: TRBV19
abundance: .
d_gene: TRBD2

CDR3aa: CSVDGIGTDTQYF
CDR3nt: TGCAGCGTTGACGGGATCGGCACAGATACGCAGTATTTT
j_gene: TRBJ2-3
v_gene: TRBV29-1
abundance: .
d_gene: .

CDR3aa: CASSARGATYEQYF
CDR3nt: TGTGCCAGCAGTGCCCGGGGGGCGACCTACGAGCAGTACTTC
j_gene: TRBJ2-7
v_gene: TRBV28
abundance: .
d_gene: .

CDR3aa: CASSLPGQQNTEAFF
CDR3nt: TGTGCCAGCAGCCTACCGGGACAGCAGAACACTGAAGCTTTCTTT
j_gene: TRBJ1-1
v_gene: TRBV6-6
abundance: .
d_gene: TRBD1

CDR3aa: CASSVQGGSAGELFF
CDR3nt: TGTGCCAGCAGCGTACAGGGCGGATCGGCCGGGGAGCTGTTTTTT
j_gene: TRBJ2-2
v_gene: TRBV9
abundance: .
d_gene: .

CDR3aa: CASSPTSVRTDTQYF
CDR3nt: TGTGCCAGCAGCCCTACTAGCGTCCGCACAGATACGCAGTATTTT
j_gene: TRBJ2-3
v_gene: TRBV27
abundance: .
d_gene: TRBD2

CDR3aa: CASSRGTGTGELFF
CDR3nt: TGTGCCAGTAGTCGCGGGACTGGCACCGGGGAGCTGTTTTTT
j_gene: TRBJ2-2
v_gene: TRBV19
abundance: .
d_gene: .

CDR3aa: CASSQDKRTWSGYTF
CDR3nt: TGTGCCAGCAGCCAAGATAAGCGGACTTGGTCTGGCTACACCTTC
j_gene: TRBJ1-2
v_gene: TRBV3-1/TRBV3-2
abundance: .
d_gene: .

CDR3aa: CASSLAFQGIYEQYF
CDR3nt: TGCGCCAGCAGCTTGGCCTTTCAGGGAATCTACGAGCAGTACTTC
j_gene: TRBJ2-7
v_gene: TRBV5-1
abundance: .
d_gene: .

CDR3aa: CASGTGNPYEQYF
CDR3nt: TGTGCCAGCGGGACAGGGAATCCCTACGAGCAGTACTTC
j_gene: TRBJ2-7
v_gene: TRBV7-2
abundance: .
d_gene: TRBD1

CDR3aa: CASSSGQSNQPQHF
CDR3nt: TGTGCCAGCAGCTCGGGACAGAGCAATCAGCCCCAGCATTTT
j_gene: TRBJ1-5
v_gene: TRBV2
abundance: .
d_gene: TRBD1

CDR3aa: CASSTRTGAYEQYF
CDR3nt: TGTGCCAGCAGCACCAGAACAGGGGCGTACGAGCAGTACTTC
j_gene: TRBJ2-7
v_gene: TRBV21-1
abundance: .
d_gene: .

CDR3aa: CASSFDRQNTEAFF
CDR3nt: TGCGCCAGCAGCTTCGACAGACAGAACACTGAAGCTTTCTTT
j_gene: TRBJ1-1
v_gene: TRBV5-1
abundance: .
d_gene: .

CDR3aa: CAWADLRFNYGYTF
CDR3nt: TGTGCCTGGGCCGATCTCAGGTTCAACTATGGCTACACCTTC
j_gene: TRBJ1-2
v_gene: TRBV30
abundance: .
d_gene: .

CDR3aa: CASSPGDNTGELFF
CDR3nt: TGTGCCAGCAGCCCCGGAGACAACACCGGGGAGCTGTTTTTT
j_gene: TRBJ2-2
v_gene: TRBV7-9
abundance: .
d_gene: .